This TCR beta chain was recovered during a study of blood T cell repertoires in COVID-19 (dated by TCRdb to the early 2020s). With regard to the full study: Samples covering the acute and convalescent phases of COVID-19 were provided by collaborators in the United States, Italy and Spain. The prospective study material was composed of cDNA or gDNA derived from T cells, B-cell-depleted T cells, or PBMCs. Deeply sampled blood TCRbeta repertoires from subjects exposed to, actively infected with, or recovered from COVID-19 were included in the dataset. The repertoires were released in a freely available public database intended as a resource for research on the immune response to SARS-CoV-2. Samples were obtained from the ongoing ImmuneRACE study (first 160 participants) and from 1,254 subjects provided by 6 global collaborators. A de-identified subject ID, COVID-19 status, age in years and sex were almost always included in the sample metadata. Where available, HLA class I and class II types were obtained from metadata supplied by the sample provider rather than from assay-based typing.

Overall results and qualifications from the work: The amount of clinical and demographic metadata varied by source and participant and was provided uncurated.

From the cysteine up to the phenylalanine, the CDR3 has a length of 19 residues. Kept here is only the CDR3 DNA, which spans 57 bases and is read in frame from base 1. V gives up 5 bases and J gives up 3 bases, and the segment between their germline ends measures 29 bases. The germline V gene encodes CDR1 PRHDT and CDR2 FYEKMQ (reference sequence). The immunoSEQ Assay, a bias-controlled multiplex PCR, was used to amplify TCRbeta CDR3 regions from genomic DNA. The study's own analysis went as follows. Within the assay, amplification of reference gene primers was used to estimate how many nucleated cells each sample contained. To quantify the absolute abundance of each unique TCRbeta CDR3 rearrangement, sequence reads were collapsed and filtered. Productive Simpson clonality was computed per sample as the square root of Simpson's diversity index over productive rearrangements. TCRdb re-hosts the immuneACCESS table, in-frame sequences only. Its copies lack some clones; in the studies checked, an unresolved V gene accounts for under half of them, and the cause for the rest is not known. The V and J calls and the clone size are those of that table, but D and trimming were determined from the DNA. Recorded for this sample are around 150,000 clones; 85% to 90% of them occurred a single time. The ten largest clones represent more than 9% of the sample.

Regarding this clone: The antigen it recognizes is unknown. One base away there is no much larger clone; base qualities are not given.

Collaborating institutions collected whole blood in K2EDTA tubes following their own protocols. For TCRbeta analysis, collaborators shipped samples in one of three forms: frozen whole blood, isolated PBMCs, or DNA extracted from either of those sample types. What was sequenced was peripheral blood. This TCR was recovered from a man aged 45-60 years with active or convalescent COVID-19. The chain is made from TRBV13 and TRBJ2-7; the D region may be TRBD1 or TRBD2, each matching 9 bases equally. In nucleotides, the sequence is TGTGCCAGCAGCGCTTACAGGGGGCGGTTAGCGGGAGAGGTCTACGAGCAGTACTTC. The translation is CASSAYRGRLAGEVYEQYF.